This T cell receptor (beta chain) originates from a study of cytomegalovirus exposure and HLA in healthy donors. The PCR used 60 Vbeta and 13 Jbeta primers. The assay was immunoSEQ multiplex PCR, and TCRdb's table has in-frame clones only and misses some. The clone table shows over 65,000 clones, with the ten largest holding approximately 4.2%. Germline CDR1 is MNHNY and CDR2 is SVGAGI (reference sequence). V lost 0 bases and J lost 8; bases outside the gene matches: 4. This CDR3 region has 15 residues. This TCR was sampled from a man in his thirties or forties in good health and CMV-seronegative. The gene calls are TRBV6-6 and TRBJ1-4; TRBD1 aligns across 9 bases. The specimen was PBMCs. The CDR3 coding sequence is TGTGCCAGCAGTTACTCGAACAGGGGGCCCGAAAAACTGTTTTTT. Protein: CASSYSNRGPEKLFF.